The 2 T cell receptor beta chains below were found in one sample sequenced in a study of T cell responses to AZD1222 COVID-19 vaccine. The repertoire was sequenced with immunoSEQ multiplex PCR; TCRdb's copy has only in-frame clones and lacks some. This table holds under 200,000 clones, about 92% found once. The specimen comprised peripheral blood, sampled 28 days after the second dose of the MenACWY control vaccine. The receptors shown here come from an adult who received the MenACWY meningococcal vaccine as a control.

This chain joins TRBV28 and TRBJ2-3, with 7 bases that match TRBD2. Trimming at V came to 6 bases and at J to 0 bases, leaving 6 bases not matched to a gene. The CDR3 sequence is 15 residues long. Germline V gene lookup returns CDR1 MDHEN and CDR2 SYDVKM. The CDR3 nucleotides read TGTGCCAGCAGCGAGAGCGGGGCTAGCACAGATACGCAGTATTTT. Its protein is CASSESGASTDTQYF.

This sequence joins TRBV19 and TRBJ1-5, with D unclear. Germline assignment: CDR1 LNHDA and CDR2 SQIVND (reference sequence). The CDR3 is made up of 13 amino acids. Trimming pared 6 bases from V and 3 bases from J, leaving 9 bases between. CDR3: CASRGPINQPQHF. The CDR3 DNA is TGTGCCAGTAGAGGGCCTATCAATCAGCCCCAGCATTTT.